This T cell receptor (beta chain) was captured in a study of shared clonotypes between healthy human individuals. Comment on this clone: The same CDR3 also results from other DNA sequences found in this sample.

Sequencing used immunoSEQ multiplex PCR; TCRdb keeps in-frame clones, though not all of them. The table records hundreds of thousands of clones, approximately 95% of them present only once. CD8 cells regarded as naive lacked CD45RO, were positively chosen for CCR7, and omitted terminally differentiated effector memory CD45RA+ cells. Donors were Caucasian adults residing in Nashville, Tennessee, USA. The sequence came from a woman in her 30s in good health. Sequencing input: naive CD8+ T cells sorted from blood.

The CDR3 nucleotides are TGCGCCAGCAGCTTGGGCACCCCGGCCTACGAGCAGTACTTC. This translates into CASSLGTPAYEQYF. The chain is built from TRBV5-1 and TRBJ2-7; D unresolved. The CDR3 runs to 14 residues. Germline CDR1 SGHRS, CDR2 YFSETQ. The V gene lost 0 bases and the J gene lost 2 bases, with 9 bases spanning the gap.